The 30 T cell receptor beta chains reported below all come from one sample, sequenced in a study of quantifying T cell responses using KT2 cells. Looking at the study overall: RNA was reverse transcribed with TCR alpha and beta constant-region primers.

The cDNA 3' end received a ligated oligonucleotide with a UMI. An equimolar mix of RC1.1 and RC1.2 primed the beta chain across TRBC1 and TRBC2. TCRdb recomputed calls from the UMI-ligation and nested PCR reads with MiXCR, one row per CDR3 protein. Here the sample spans 40,000 to 60,000 distinct CDR3 sequences, around 10% being singletons. Sequenced input: PBMCs spiked with cells of the T cell clone KT2. All receptors come from a human donor.

This clonotype was recorded at least ten times. The genes are TRBV20-1 and TRBJ2-1; D ambiguous. Germline V lookup: CDR1 DFQATT, CDR2 SNEGSKA (reference sequence). V was trimmed by 2 bases and J by 0 bases, leaving 5 bases between them. This CDR3 spans 13 amino acids. The CDR3 spells CSARPISYNEQFF. DNA for the CDR3: TGCAGTGCTAGACCGATCTCCTACAATGAGCAGTTCTTC.

The chain couples TRBV12-3 or TRBV12-4 to TRBJ2-3; 8 bases are a match to TRBD2. Trimming cost V 5 bases and J 4 bases; bases outside gene matches: 5. The CDR3 runs to 14 residues. The CDR3 DNA is TGTGCCAGCAGTGTCTCGCGGGGGGCAGATACGCAGTATTTT. Its protein product is CASSVSRGADTQYF.

Ten or more counts support this clonotype. The V and J genes are TRBV20-1 and TRBJ1-5, with unresolved D. Germline V gives CDR1 DFQATT, CDR2 SNEGSKA (reference sequence). The length of the CDR3 is 14 residues. Trimming removed 2 bases from V and 3 bases from J, with 11 bases in between. This chain's CDR3 is CSARSSGNNQPQHF. The CDR3 DNA is TGCAGTGCTAGATCGTCCGGCAACAATCAGCCCCAGCATTTT.

This clonotype was counted ten times or more. The chain couples TRBV7-2 to TRBJ2-3; no reliable D call. CDR3 length: 12 amino acids. V was cut by 2 bases and J by 4 bases, with 4 bases left in between. Germline V gene data show CDR1 as SGHTA and CDR2 as FQGNSA. The CDR3 sequence: CASSLSADTQYF. DNA of the CDR3: TGTGCCAGCAGCTTATCCGCAGATACGCAGTATTTT.

This clonotype has ten or more counts. The chain recombines TRBV20-1 with TRBJ2-7; D possibly corresponds to TRBD1 (5 bases). V was shortened by 1 base and J by 2 bases, with 18 bases between the two germline ends. CDR1 and CDR2 (germline): DFQATT, SNEGSKA (reference sequence). This CDR3 contains 16 residues. The CDR3 DNA reads as TGCAGTGCTAGAGCCCTAGACAGATTTAGGGCCTACGAGCAGTACTTC. Residues: CSARALDRFRAYEQYF.

The rearrangement links TRBV7-8 to TRBJ2-1, with D perhaps assigned TRBD1 or TRBD2 (5 bases each). The CDR3 loop spans 16 amino acids. The V gene lost 5 bases and the J gene lost 6 bases, with 20 bases spanning the gap. Per germline, CDR1 SGHVS and CDR2 FQNEAQ. The CDR3 protein is CASSPTGAPPGNEQFF. The CDR3 DNA is TGTGCCAGCAGCCCCACCGGGGCCCCCCCGGGCAATGAGCAGTTCTTC.

V and J are TRBV12-5 and TRBJ2-1; D is possibly TRBD1 or TRBD2 (5 bases each). The CDR3 length is 18 residues. The germline gives CDR1 LGHNT, CDR2 FRNRAP. V dropped 0 bases and J dropped 7 bases, with 22 bases sitting between them. The CDR3 coding sequence is TGTGCTAGTGGTTTGGTCATGTGGGGAGTCTTTAGGGGAAATGAGCAGTTCTTC. As protein: CASGLVMWGVFRGNEQFF.

This clonotype was observed a single time. The V and J genes are TRBV4-2 and TRBJ2-7, with D unresolved. The CDR3 runs 12 residues. V lost 4 bases, J lost 4 bases, and 8 bases lay in between. The germline V gene encodes CDR1 LGHNA and CDR2 YNFKEQ. The CDR3 protein is CASSLDSYEQYF. In DNA form, the CDR3 reads TGTGCCAGCAGCCTCGACTCTTACGAGCAGTACTTC.

This clonotype was seen a few times. A read error may produce the germline difference seen at one junction end. The chain has TRBV12-3 or TRBV12-4 and TRBJ1-2, with 7 nucleotides matching TRBD1. CDR3 length: 15 amino acids. CDR3 residues: CASGRRGQEHYGYNF. The CDR3 DNA reads TGTGCCAGCGGTAGGCGCGGACAGGAACACTATGGCTACAACTTC.

This clonotype has only a few counts. The V gene is TRBV12-3 or TRBV12-4, the J gene TRBJ2-7; 10 bases are a match to TRBD1. V lost 5 bases, J lost 3 bases, and 1 base stayed unmatched. The CDR3 is made up of 13 amino acids. The CDR3 spells CASSRDRGYEQYF. DNA for the CDR3: TGTGCCAGCAGTCGGGACAGGGGCTACGAGCAGTACTTC.

The chain carries TRBV4-2 and TRBJ2-1; D possibly corresponds to TRBD1 (6 bases). This CDR3 has 17 residues. The V gene's germline CDR1 is LGHNA and CDR2 YNFKEQ. Trimming left V 4 bases short and J 3 bases short, with 19 bases between. The CDR3: CASSPPGGGQIYNEQFF. DNA of the CDR3: TGTGCCAGCAGCCCGCCTGGGGGCGGGCAAATCTACAATGAGCAGTTCTTC.

This clonotype was counted a few times. This chain uses TRBV7-9 with TRBJ1-6; 8 bases match TRBD1. CDR1 is SEHNR, CDR2 FQNEAQ, per germline (reference sequence). Germline trimming cut 5 bases from V and 11 bases from J; bases unmatched to any gene: 8. The CDR3 extends over 14 amino acids. For the CDR3, the DNA is TGTGCCAGCAGCCAGACAGGGGCGAGGACACCCCTCCACTTT. Translated: CASSQTGARTPLHF. Drawing the rest from reference TRBV7-9 and TRBJ1-6, the complete variable domain is DTGVSQNPRHKITKRGQNVTFRCDPISEHNRLYWYRQTLGQGPEFLTYFQNEAQLEKSRLLSDRFSAERPKGSFSTLEIQRTEQGDSAMYLCASSQTGARTPLHFGNGTRLTVT.

This clonotype has a count of ten or more. The rearrangement uses TRBV5-5 and TRBJ1-1; 8 bases match TRBD1. The CDR3 covers 15 residues. V lost 3 bases to trimming and J lost 5 bases; unmatched junction nucleotides: 9. The V gene's germline CDR1 is SGHKS and CDR2 YYEKEE (reference sequence). The CDR3 DNA reads TGTGCCAGCAGCTCAAAACGGGACAGGCGGACTGAAGCTTTCTTT. Translation: CASSSKRDRRTEAFF.

The chain combines TRBV12-3 or TRBV12-4 with TRBJ2-5; D ambiguous. This CDR3 comprises 11 residues. V lost 3 bases, J lost 4 bases, and 3 bases lay in between. CDR3 sequence (DNA): TGTGCCAGCAGTTTTCTAGAGACCCAGTACTTC. It translates to CASSFLETQYF.

This clonotype was detected once. The chain is built from TRBV30 and TRBJ1-1, with D unresolved. This CDR3 comprises 13 residues. V lost 8 bases to trimming and J lost 4 bases, with 17 bases between them. Germline-derived CDR1 and CDR2 are GTSNPN and SVGIG (reference sequence). The CDR3 loop is CAGKVTRGTEAFF. Written as DNA, the CDR3 is TGTGCCGGAAAGGTAACCCGGGGCACTGAAGCTTTCTTT.

This clonotype has at least ten counts. The V gene is TRBV18, the J gene TRBJ2-3; tentatively, D is TRBD1 (5 bases). This CDR3 has 14 residues. Germline CDR1 reads KGHSH; CDR2 reads LQKENI. Trimming cost V 4 bases and J 3 bases, with 11 bases left between them. CDR3 coding DNA: TGTGCCAGCTCACGCGACAGTGCGACAGATACGCAGTATTTT. Translating gives CASSRDSATDTQYF.

This clonotype was seen more than once but under ten times. V and J are TRBV11-2 and TRBJ2-7; D uncertain. The V gene's germline CDR1 is SGHAT and CDR2 FQNNGV. The CDR3 spans 15 residues. Trimming took 1 base from V and 1 from J, leaving 11 bases between them. The CDR3 sequence is CASSLAHRRSYEQYF. The CDR3 DNA reads as TGTGCCAGCAGCTTAGCGCATCGCCGGTCCTACGAGCAGTACTTC.

On this clonotype itself: This sequence may be a read error, since a much larger clone differs from it by one base. The chain carries TRBV4-3 and TRBJ1-1; D gene uncertain. Germline CDR1 reads LGHNA; CDR2 reads YSLEER. The CDR3 consists of 13 residues. CDR3 bases: TGCGCCAGCAGCCAAGATGAGGCGAGGGAGGCTCTCTTT. Residues: CASSQDEAREALF.

The chain combines TRBV3-1 with TRBJ2-3, with 9 bases aligning to TRBD2. V was pared by 0 bases and J by 2 bases, with 6 bases of the junction left unmatched. The CDR3 contains 17 residues. Germline CDR1 and CDR2: LGHDT and YNNKEL (reference sequence). The CDR3: CASSQDLLAGLTDTQYF. In nucleotides, the CDR3 is TGTGCCAGCAGCCAAGATCTCCTAGCGGGGCTCACAGATACGCAGTATTTT.

This clonotype has ten or more counts. This sequence joins TRBV6-4 and TRBJ2-3; 8 bases align to TRBD2. Germline assignment: CDR1 MRHNA and CDR2 SNTAGT. The CDR3 loop spans 15 amino acids. V lost 4 bases, J lost 3 bases, and 6 bases stayed unmatched. CDR3 sequence: CASSAAGGATDTQYF. The CDR3 DNA sequence: TGTGCCAGCAGTGCGGCGGGAGGAGCGACAGATACGCAGTATTTT.

This clonotype was detected ten times or more. The chain links TRBV3-1 to TRBJ1-3, with D unclear. V lost 0 bases, J lost 7 bases, and 10 bases lay in between. The CDR3 length is 14 residues. Germline values: CDR1 LGHDT, CDR2 YNNKEL (reference sequence). The CDR3 loop is CASSQEWGRNTIYF. DNA for the CDR3: TGTGCCAGCAGCCAAGAGTGGGGAAGGAACACCATATATTTT.

V gene TRBV29-1 combines with J gene TRBJ2-5; a possible D gene is TRBD1 (6 bases). Germline loops: CDR1 SQVTM, CDR2 ANQGSEA. CDR3 length: 16 residues. Trimming removed 1 base from V and 3 bases from J, with 18 bases in between. The DNA of the CDR3 is TGCAGCGTTGAAGTAGGGTTCGGGCAGGGGAAAGAGACCCAGTACTTC. This encodes CSVEVGFGQGKETQYF.

This clonotype was observed a handful of times. The J gene is TRBJ2-5, the V gene TRBV20-1; 8 bases line up with TRBD2. The length of the CDR3 is 15 residues. CDR1 and CDR2 from the germline V gene are DFQATT and SNEGSKA (reference sequence). The V gene end was trimmed by 5 bases and the J gene end by 2 bases; junction bases not matched to a gene: 10. This CDR3 reads CSALDPGGPQETQYF. The CDR3 region has the DNA TGCAGTGCTCTAGATCCGGGAGGGCCGCAAGAGACCCAGTACTTC.

The chain recombines TRBV4-3 with TRBJ1-6; D gene ambiguous. This CDR3 is built from 20 residues. Trimming took 1 base from V and 0 from J, leaving 19 bases between them. The germline CDR1 and CDR2 sequences are LGHNA and YSLEER. This CDR3 is CASSQVPGGPESSYNSPLHF. CDR3 nucleotide sequence: TGCGCCAGCAGCCAAGTACCAGGCGGTCCGGAAAGCTCCTATAATTCACCCCTCCACTTT.

This chain uses TRBV27 with TRBJ2-2; tentative D call: TRBD2 (5 bases). Trimming pared 7 bases from V and 2 bases from J, leaving 17 bases between. Germline V gene data show CDR1 as MNHEY and CDR2 as SMNVEV (reference sequence). The CDR3 loop spans 16 amino acids. The CDR3 sequence is CASIPRAGSNTGELFF. DNA of the CDR3: TGTGCCAGCATCCCTCGGGCTGGGAGTAACACCGGGGAGCTGTTTTTT.

This clonotype was seen many times. This rearrangement joins TRBV20-1 to TRBJ1-4, with 7 positions matching TRBD1. Germline V lookup: CDR1 DFQATT, CDR2 SNEGSKA (reference sequence). V dropped 0 bases and J dropped 12; count of bases not matched to a gene: 13. The CDR3 length is 15 residues. For the CDR3, the DNA is TGCAGTGCTAGAGATGAGAGGGGGCCACCCGACGAACTGTTTTTT. Translation: CSARDERGPPDELFF.

This chain links TRBV6-2 or TRBV6-3 with TRBJ2-7, with D uncertain. Trimming pared 0 bases from V and 3 bases from J, leaving 3 bases between. Germline V gives CDR1 MNHEY, CDR2 SVGEGT. The length of the CDR3 is 12 residues. DNA of the CDR3: TGTGCCAGCAGTTACTCTCGCTACGAGCAGTACTTC. The encoded protein is CASSYSRYEQYF.

This chain links TRBV12-3 or TRBV12-4 with TRBJ1-1; D is unresolved. V was cut by 4 bases and J by 4 bases, with 16 bases left in between. This CDR3 region has 15 residues. CDR3 residues: CASSSRPNGITEAFF. DNA for the CDR3: TGTGCCAGCAGTTCCCGACCAAATGGGATCACTGAAGCTTTCTTT.

This clonotype was recorded many times. The rearrangement joins TRBV28 to TRBJ2-3, with TRBD1 matching over 9 bases. The CDR3 has 15 amino acids. V gave up 6 bases and J gave up 0 bases; unmatched junction bases: 4. Germline loops: CDR1 MDHEN, CDR2 SYDVKM. CDR3 region: CASSWGTGSTDTQYF. The CDR3 DNA reads TGTGCCAGCAGCTGGGGGACAGGGAGCACAGATACGCAGTATTTT.

This chain links TRBV30 with TRBJ2-3; weak D call: TRBD2 (7 bases). Trimming took off 6 bases at V and 9 bases at J, with 22 bases between the two ends. CDR3 length: 14 residues. Germline CDR1 GTSNPN, CDR2 SVGIG (reference sequence). Here the CDR3 reads CACTLAGALGTQYF. CDR3 coding DNA: TGTGCCTGTACCCTGGCGGGGGCACTCGGCACGCAGTATTTT.